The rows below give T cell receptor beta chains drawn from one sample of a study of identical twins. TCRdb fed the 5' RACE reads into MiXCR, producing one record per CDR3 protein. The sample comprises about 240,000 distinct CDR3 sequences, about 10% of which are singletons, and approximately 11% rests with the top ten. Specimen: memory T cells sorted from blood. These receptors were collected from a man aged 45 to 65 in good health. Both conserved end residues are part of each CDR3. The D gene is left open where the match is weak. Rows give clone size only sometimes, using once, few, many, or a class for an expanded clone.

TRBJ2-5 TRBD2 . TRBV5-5 CASSLVPGLGVRETQYF TGTGCCAGCAGCTTAGTGCCGGGACTAGGGGTCCGGGAGACCCAGTACTTC
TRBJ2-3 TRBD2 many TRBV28 CASSLRGGQVTDTQYF TGTGCCAGCAGCCTCCGGGGGGGGCAGGTCACAGATACGCAGTATTTT
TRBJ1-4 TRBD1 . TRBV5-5 CASSLEDRGWEKLFF TGTGCCAGCAGCTTGGAGGACAGGGGTTGGGAAAAACTGTTTTTT
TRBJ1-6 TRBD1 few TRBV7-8 CASSLGRDSHSPLHF TGTGCCAGCAGCTTAGGGAGGGACAGCCATTCACCCCTCCACTTT
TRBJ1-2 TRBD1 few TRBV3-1 CASSQRDRVYYTF TGTGCCAGCAGCCAGCGGGACAGGGTGTACTACACCTTC
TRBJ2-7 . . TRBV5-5 CASSLGVGTSYEQYF TGTGCCAGCAGCTTGGGGGTAGGAACGTCCTACGAGCAGTACTTC
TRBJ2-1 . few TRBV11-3 CASSPGPLRYNEQFF TGTGCCAGCAGCCCGGGACCGTTACGGTACAATGAGCAGTTCTTC
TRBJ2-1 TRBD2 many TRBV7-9 CASSLGAGLAGNEQFF TGTGCCAGCAGCTTAGGGGCGGGACTAGCGGGTAATGAGCAGTTCTTC
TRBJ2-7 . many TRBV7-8 CASSPTPLGAYEQYF TGTGCCAGCAGCCCAACTCCGTTGGGAGCCTACGAGCAGTACTTC
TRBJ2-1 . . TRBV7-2 CASSGRTGTYYNEQFF TGTGCCAGCAGCGGAAGAACCGGGACTTACTACAATGAGCAGTTCTTC
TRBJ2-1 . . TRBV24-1 CATSESGKLRYNEQFF TGTGCCACCAGTGAATCAGGGAAATTACGGTACAATGAGCAGTTCTTC
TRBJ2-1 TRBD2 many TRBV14 CASSRYFSPSGPFYNEQFF TGTGCCAGCAGCCGCTACTTCTCCCCTAGCGGACCCTTTTACAATGAGCAGTTCTTC
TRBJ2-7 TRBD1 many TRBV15 CATSREGGTGLLEQYF TGTGCCACCAGCAGGGAGGGGGGGACAGGGCTTCTCGAGCAGTACTTC
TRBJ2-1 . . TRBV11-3 CASSFKRGDDEQFF TGTGCCAGCAGCTTTAAAAGGGGCGACGATGAGCAGTTCTTC
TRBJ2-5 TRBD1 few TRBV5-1 CASSRTGTGQETQYF TGCGCCAGCAGCAGAACCGGGACAGGCCAAGAGACCCAGTACTTC
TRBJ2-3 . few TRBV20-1 CSATDLGLPDTQYF TGCAGTGCCACCGACTTGGGTCTCCCAGATACGCAGTATTTT
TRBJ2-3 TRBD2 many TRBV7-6 CASSLNLAADTQYF TGTGCCAGCAGCTTAAACCTAGCGGCAGATACGCAGTATTTT
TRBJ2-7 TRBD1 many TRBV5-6 CASSLEWGQGGYEQYF TGTGCCAGCAGCCTCGAGTGGGGACAGGGCGGCTACGAGCAGTACTTC
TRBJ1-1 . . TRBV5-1 CASSPQPTVTEAFF TGCGCCAGCAGCCCCCAACCGACGGTCACTGAAGCTTTCTTT
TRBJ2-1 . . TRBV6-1 CASSGQRHNEQFF TGTGCCAGCAGTGGACAGAGGCACAATGAGCAGTTCTTC
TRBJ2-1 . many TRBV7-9 CASSSRTNPSQFF TGTGCCAGCAGCTCTCGGACAAACCCGAGCCAGTTCTTC
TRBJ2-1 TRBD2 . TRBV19 CASSGRLAGRYNEQFF TGTGCCAGTAGTGGAAGACTAGCGGGAAGGTACAATGAGCAGTTCTTC
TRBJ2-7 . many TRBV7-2 CASSLLPFYEQYF TGTGCCAGCAGCCTCCTCCCTTTCTACGAGCAGTACTTC
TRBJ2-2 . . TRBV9 CASSVVDGELFF TGTGCCAGCAGCGTAGTTGACGGGGAGCTGTTTTTT
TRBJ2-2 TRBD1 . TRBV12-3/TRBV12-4 CASSLDRAVSGELFF TGTGCCAGCAGTCTCGACAGGGCGGTATCCGGGGAGCTGTTTTTT
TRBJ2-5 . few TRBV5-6 CASSLISGEETQYF TGTGCCAGCAGCTTAATTAGCGGCGAAGAGACCCAGTACTTC
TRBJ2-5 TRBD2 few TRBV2 CASSAWTAGDGETQYF TGTGCCAGCAGCGCCTGGACAGCGGGAGACGGAGAGACCCAGTACTTC
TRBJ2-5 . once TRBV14 CASSSGGRETQYF TGTGCCAGCAGCTCCGGAGGGAGAGAGACCCAGTACTTC
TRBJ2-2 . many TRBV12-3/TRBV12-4 CATQANGELFF TGTGCCACCCAAGCGAACGGGGAGCTGTTTTTT
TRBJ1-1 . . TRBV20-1 CSAPGTGSVNTEAFF TGCAGTGCCCCGGGAACAGGGAGTGTAAACACTGAAGCTTTCTTT
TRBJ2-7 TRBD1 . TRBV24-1 CATSDSIRDRHSYEQYF TGTGCCACCAGTGATTCCATTCGGGACAGGCACTCCTACGAGCAGTACTTC
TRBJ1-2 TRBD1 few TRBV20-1 CSAYIPGQGVAGYTF TGCAGTGCTTATATCCCCGGACAGGGGGTTGCTGGCTACACCTTC
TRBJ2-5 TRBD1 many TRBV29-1 CSVCRGQGAQETQYF TGCAGCGTTTGCAGAGGACAGGGGGCCCAAGAGACCCAGTACTTC
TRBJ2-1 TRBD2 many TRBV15 CATSRVSFLGLRNEQFF TGTGCCACCAGCAGAGTCTCCTTCCTGGGACTAAGGAATGAGCAGTTCTTC
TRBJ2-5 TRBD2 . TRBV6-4 CASSDDTSGSWWGQETQYF TGTGCCAGCAGTGACGACACTAGCGGGAGTTGGTGGGGGCAAGAGACCCAGTACTTC
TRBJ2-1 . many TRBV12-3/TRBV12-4 CASSSLSGYNEQFF TGTGCCAGCTCCTCACTGAGCGGGTACAATGAGCAGTTCTTC
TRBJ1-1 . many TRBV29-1 CSVVDGFEAFF TGCAGCGTTGTTGACGGCTTTGAAGCTTTCTTT
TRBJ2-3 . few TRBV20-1 CSARDLASGQYF TGCAGTGCTAGAGATCTGGCTAGTGGGCAGTATTTT
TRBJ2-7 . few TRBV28 CAASFPTPRDLYEQYF TGTGCCGCCAGTTTTCCTACACCTCGGGACCTCTACGAGCAGTACTTC
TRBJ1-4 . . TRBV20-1 CSARVGRANEKLFF TGCAGTGCTAGAGTTGGCAGAGCTAATGAAAAACTGTTTTTT
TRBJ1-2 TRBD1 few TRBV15 CATSRDFRRDRGFRYGYTF TGTGCCACCAGCAGAGATTTTCGCCGGGACAGGGGTTTTCGCTATGGCTACACCTTC
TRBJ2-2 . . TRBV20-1 CSVRVGGVGTGELFF TGCAGTGTCAGGGTCGGGGGAGTAGGCACCGGGGAGCTGTTTTTT
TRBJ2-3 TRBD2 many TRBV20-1 CSATRTSGSSTDTQYF TGCAGTGCTACACGGACTAGCGGGTCTAGCACAGATACGCAGTATTTT
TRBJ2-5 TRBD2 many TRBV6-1 CASTSGVLGETQYF TGTGCCAGCACAAGCGGGGTTTTAGGAGAGACCCAGTACTTC
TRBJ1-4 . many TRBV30 CAWRPKGGLRNEKLFF TGTGCCTGGAGACCTAAAGGGGGTCTTAGGAATGAAAAACTGTTTTTT
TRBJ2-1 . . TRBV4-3 CASSRASGYHNEQFF TGCGCCAGCAGCCGAGCCAGCGGGTACCACAATGAGCAGTTCTTC
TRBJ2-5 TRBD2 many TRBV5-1 CASSLAAGEETQYF TGCGCCAGCAGCTTGGCAGCGGGAGAGGAGACCCAGTACTTC
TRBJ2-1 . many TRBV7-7 CASSQRDGEQFF TGTGCCAGCAGCCAAAGGGATGGTGAGCAGTTCTTC
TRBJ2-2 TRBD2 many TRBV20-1 CSALPLGTSGGLNTGELFF TGCAGTGCTCTTCCCCTCGGAACTAGCGGGGGGTTAAACACCGGGGAGCTGTTTTTT
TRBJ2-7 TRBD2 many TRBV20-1 CSARDLLAGVGEQYF TGCAGTGCTAGAGATCTACTAGCGGGAGTTGGGGAGCAGTACTTC
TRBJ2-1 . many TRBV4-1 CASSQAPRLVDEQFF TGCGCCAGCAGCCAAGCACCCAGACTAGTTGATGAGCAGTTCTTC
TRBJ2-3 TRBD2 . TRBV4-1 CASSQALESGLAGSSDTQYF TGCGCCAGCAGCCAAGCTCTTGAATCGGGGCTAGCGGGTTCCTCAGATACGCAGTATTTT
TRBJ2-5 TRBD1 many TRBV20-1 CSARDWGQGEETQYF TGCAGTGCTAGAGATTGGGGACAGGGAGAAGAGACCCAGTACTTC
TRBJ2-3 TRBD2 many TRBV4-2 CASSQELAGADTQYF TGTGCCAGCAGCCAAGAACTAGCGGGAGCAGATACGCAGTATTTT
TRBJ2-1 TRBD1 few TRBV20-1 CSAMNRGRTSSYNEQFF TGCAGTGCTATGAACAGGGGGCGTACCAGCTCCTACAATGAGCAGTTCTTC
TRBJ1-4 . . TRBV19 CASQVTTNEKLFF TGTGCCAGCCAGGTCACAACTAATGAAAAACTGTTTTTT
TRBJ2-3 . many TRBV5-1 CASTSLRGDTQYF TGCGCCAGCACCTCTTTACGAGGAGATACGCAGTATTTT
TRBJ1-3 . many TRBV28 CASTEGTGNTIYF TGTGCCAGCACGGAGGGAACTGGAAACACCATATATTTT
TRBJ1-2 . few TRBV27 CTSSSAGSKKGGYTF TGCACCAGCAGTTCCGCCGGGTCAAAAAAAGGAGGCTACACCTTC